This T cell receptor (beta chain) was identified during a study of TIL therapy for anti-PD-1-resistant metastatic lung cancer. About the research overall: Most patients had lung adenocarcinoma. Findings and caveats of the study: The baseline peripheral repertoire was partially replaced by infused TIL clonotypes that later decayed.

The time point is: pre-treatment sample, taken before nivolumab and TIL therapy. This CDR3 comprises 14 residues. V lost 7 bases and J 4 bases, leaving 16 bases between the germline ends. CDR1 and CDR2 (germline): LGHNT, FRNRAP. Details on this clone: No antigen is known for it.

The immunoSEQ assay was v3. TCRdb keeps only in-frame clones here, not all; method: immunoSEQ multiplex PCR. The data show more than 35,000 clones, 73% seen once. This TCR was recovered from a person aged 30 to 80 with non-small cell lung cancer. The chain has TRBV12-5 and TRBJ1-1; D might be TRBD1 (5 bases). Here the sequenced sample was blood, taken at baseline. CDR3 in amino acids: CASAPPGRGTEAFF. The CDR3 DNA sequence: TGTGCTAGTGCTCCCCCGGGGAGGGGCACTGAAGCTTTCTTT.